The source of this T cell receptor (beta chain) is a study of yellow fever vaccine responses in identical twins. Broader study findings: Among the twins, the vaccine T cell response reportedly seemed partly convergent and partly personalized.

TCRdb fed the RT-PCR reads into MiXCR, producing one record per CDR3 protein. The sample records about 19,000 distinct CDR3 sequences, about two thirds being singletons. Comment on this clonotype: Its antigen remains unidentified.

This CDR3 contains 12 residues. From germline, CDR1 is SQVTM and CDR2 ANQGSEA. The V and J ends lost 1 base and 8 bases respectively, with 9 bases between them. Here the sequenced sample was T cells from blood (PBMCs), unsorted or a sorted subset (not recorded which), taken before or after yellow fever vaccination (not recorded which). The chain uses TRBV29-1 and TRBJ2-1; D possibly corresponds to TRBD1 (5 bases). The clonotype comes from a young woman who received the yellow fever vaccine. The CDR3 loop reads CSVEVQGYEQFF. In nucleotides, the CDR3 is TGCAGCGTTGAAGTGCAGGGCTATGAGCAGTTCTTC.